This is a list of T cell receptor beta chains from one sample in a study of blood T cells in healthy people across ages. TCRdb used MiXCR to reprocess the 5' RACE reads, holding one entry per CDR3 protein. Among fewer than 2,000,000 distinct CDR3 sequences, about two fifths were seen once, and the ten largest hold under 25%. Sequenced: blood. The receptor set was obtained from a human donor in good health. Both conserved end residues are part of each CDR3. A D gene is named only where the DNA matches it firmly. The size field is filled for only some rows; it gives once, few, many or a size class.

V: TRBV9; D: .; J: TRBJ2-1; size: few; CDR3: CASSPHLHRDNEQFF; DNA: TGTGCCAGCAGCCCGCACCTCCATCGTGACAATGAGCAGTTCTTC
V: TRBV20-1; D: .; J: TRBJ2-3; size: few; CDR3: CSATLGVADTQYF; DNA: TGCAGTGCTACCCTTGGGGTCGCAGATACGCAGTATTTT
V: TRBV7-9; D: .; J: TRBJ2-1; size: .; CDR3: CASSPSGLYPYNEQFF; DNA: TGTGCCAGCAGCCCCAGCGGCTTGTACCCCTACAATGAGCAGTTCTTC
V: TRBV2; D: .; J: TRBJ2-4; size: once; CDR3: CASSEVRGGIQYF; DNA: TGTGCCAGCAGTGAGGTTCGGGGTGGCATTCAGTACTTC
V: TRBV6-2/TRBV6-3; D: .; J: TRBJ2-1; size: .; CDR3: CASSNSRSEQFF; DNA: TGTGCCAGCAGTAATAGCAGGAGTGAGCAGTTCTTC
V: TRBV29-1; D: TRBD2; J: TRBJ2-3; size: few; CDR3: CSADQLAGMPDTQYF; DNA: TGCAGCGCCGACCAACTAGCGGGGATGCCAGATACGCAGTATTTT
V: TRBV4-2; D: TRBD1; J: TRBJ2-7; size: many; CDR3: CASSQDLNRDSYHRSYEQYF; DNA: TGTGCCAGCAGCCAAGATCTGAATAGGGACAGTTACCATCGTTCCTACGAGCAGTACTTC
V: TRBV29-1; D: TRBD2; J: TRBJ2-1; size: .; CDR3: CSVEVAGGGGDEQFF; DNA: TGCAGCGTTGAGGTTGCGGGGGGTGGAGGGGATGAGCAGTTCTTC
V: TRBV4-3; D: .; J: TRBJ1-2; size: .; CDR3: CASSQDIGQFLFGCTF; DNA: TGCGCCAGCAGCCAAGATATTGGGCAGTTTCTTTTTGGCTGCACCTTC
V: TRBV11-1; D: TRBD1; J: TRBJ2-7; size: few; CDR3: CASSPGQGDIYVQYF; DNA: TGTGCCAGCAGCCCCGGACAGGGGGATATCTACGTGCAGTACTTC
V: TRBV12-5; D: .; J: TRBJ2-5; size: .; CDR3: CASRITGQETQYF; DNA: TGTGCTAGTCGGATCACAGGCCAAGAGACCCAGTACTTC
V: TRBV20-1; D: .; J: TRBJ2-5; size: few; CDR3: CSAARSDQYF; DNA: TGCAGTGCTGCCAGGTCGGACCAGTACTTC
V: TRBV4-3; D: .; J: TRBJ1-2; size: .; CDR3: CASSQMTRGSNCGYTF; DNA: TGCGCCAGCAGCCAAATGACTAGGGGTTCGAACTGTGGCTACACCTTC
V: TRBV20-1; D: .; J: TRBJ2-3; size: .; CDR3: CSARDRRAADTQYF; DNA: TGCAGTGCTAGAGATCGGCGGGCAGCAGATACGCAGTATTTT
V: TRBV3-1; D: TRBD1; J: TRBJ2-5; size: few; CDR3: CASSPPPGQGRFQETQYF; DNA: TGTGCCAGCAGCCCTCCGCCGGGACAGGGGCGCTTCCAAGAGACCCAGTACTTC
V: TRBV10-3; D: .; J: TRBJ1-2; size: .; CDR3: CAITPARDDGYTF; DNA: TGTGCCATTACCCCAGCCAGGGACGACGGCTACACCTTC
V: TRBV12-3/TRBV12-4; D: .; J: TRBJ1-2; size: once; CDR3: CASSLDMSGGYTF; DNA: TGTGCCAGCAGTTTGGACATGTCGGGAGGCTACACCTTC
V: TRBV4-3; D: .; J: TRBJ2-3; size: few; CDR3: CASSQDWSYTDTQYF; DNA: TGCGCCAGCAGCCAAGACTGGTCCTACACAGATACGCAGTATTTT
V: TRBV7-2; D: .; J: TRBJ2-2; size: .; CDR3: CASSFQGPNTGELFF; DNA: TGTGCCAGCAGCTTTCAGGGACCGAACACCGGGGAGCTGTTTTTT
V: TRBV25-1; D: .; J: TRBJ2-5; size: .; CDR3: CASSENLGGGETQYF; DNA: TGTGCCAGCAGTGAGAATTTGGGGGGTGGGGAGACCCAGTACTTC
V: TRBV5-1; D: .; J: TRBJ2-1; size: .; CDR3: CASSLGFAWGQFF; DNA: TGCGCCAGCAGCTTGGGATTCGCATGGGGGCAGTTCTTC
V: TRBV20-1; D: .; J: TRBJ2-5; size: .; CDR3: CSARDLRNQETQYF; DNA: TGCAGTGCTAGAGATTTGAGAAACCAAGAGACCCAGTACTTC
V: TRBV20-1; D: .; J: TRBJ1-5; size: many; CDR3: CSALQAQGNQPQHF; DNA: TGCAGTGCTTTACAGGCCCAGGGCAATCAGCCCCAGCATTTT
V: TRBV7-6; D: .; J: TRBJ1-1; size: .; CDR3: CASSLVLHEAFF; DNA: TGTGCCAGCAGCTTAGTCCTTCATGAAGCTTTCTTT
V: TRBV4-1; D: .; J: TRBJ1-3; size: .; CDR3: CASSQVPEDSGNTIYF; DNA: TGCGCCAGCAGCCAAGTCCCGGAGGACTCTGGAAACACCATATATTTT
V: TRBV15; D: TRBD1; J: TRBJ2-5; size: .; CDR3: CATSRGGRTGVWEETQYF; DNA: TGTGCCACCAGCAGAGGAGGCCGGACAGGGGTGTGGGAAGAGACCCAGTACTTC
V: TRBV29-1; D: .; J: TRBJ1-2; size: .; CDR3: CSVDSGGYGCTF; DNA: TGCAGCGTTGACTCGGGGGGCTATGGCTGCACCTTC
V: TRBV9; D: .; J: TRBJ2-7; size: .; CDR3: CASNREGETRYF; DNA: TGTGCCAGTAACAGGGAGGGGGAGACCCGGTACTTC
V: TRBV5-6; D: .; J: TRBJ1-2; size: once; CDR3: CASSLQGKMSGYTF; DNA: TGTGCCAGCAGCTTGCAGGGAAAGATGAGTGGCTACACCTTC
V: TRBV5-6; D: .; J: TRBJ2-1; size: few; CDR3: CASSLDPGVGEQFF; DNA: TGTGCCAGCAGCTTGGATCCGGGGGTCGGTGAGCAGTTCTTC
V: TRBV11-2; D: .; J: TRBJ2-3; size: .; CDR3: CASSTPSPYTDTQYF; DNA: TGTGCCAGCAGCACCCCTAGCCCCTACACAGATACGCAGTATTTT
V: TRBV7-6; D: .; J: TRBJ1-1; size: many; CDR3: CASSLEKGTEAFF; DNA: TGTGCCAGCAGCTTGGAAAAGGGCACTGAAGCTTTCTTT
V: TRBV20-1; D: TRBD1; J: TRBJ1-2; size: .; CDR3: CSARGTGGIGPGYTF; DNA: TGCAGTGCTCGCGGGACAGGGGGTATCGGCCCTGGCTACACCTTC
V: TRBV7-2; D: TRBD2; J: TRBJ2-3; size: .; CDR3: CASIGSGAPDTQYF; DNA: TGTGCCAGCATAGGGAGCGGGGCCCCAGATACGCAGTATTTT
V: TRBV7-3; D: TRBD2; J: TRBJ2-1; size: .; CDR3: CASSFGLAGSNEQFF; DNA: TGTGCCAGCAGCTTCGGACTAGCGGGGAGTAATGAGCAGTTCTTC
V: TRBV12-3/TRBV12-4; D: .; J: TRBJ2-3; size: once; CDR3: CASSHDQRTDTQYF; DNA: TGTGCCAGCAGCCACGACCAGCGGACAGATACGCAGTATTTT
V: TRBV20-1; D: TRBD1; J: TRBJ2-1; size: few; CDR3: CSAEGDREARVPNEQFF; DNA: TGCAGTGCTGAGGGGGACAGGGAGGCCCGTGTCCCCAATGAGCAGTTCTTC
V: TRBV24-1; D: .; J: TRBJ2-7; size: .; CDR3: CATASSGDTNSYEQYF; DNA: TGTGCCACCGCCAGTTCCGGGGACACCAACTCCTACGAGCAGTACTTC
V: TRBV5-4; D: .; J: TRBJ1-2; size: .; CDR3: CASSIETYGYTF; DNA: TGTGCCAGCAGCATCGAGACTTATGGCTACACCTTC